A few counts support the clone carrying this T cell receptor beta chain. Its antigen is undetermined. A 5'RACE template-switching step, the method used to make TCR cDNA, added a universal primer site and UMIs. TCRdb analysed the 5' RACE reads with MiXCR anew, one entry per CDR3 protein. Of about 310,000 distinct CDR3 sequences listed, roughly 3.5% are singletons. This entry comes from a study of T cells after yellow fever vaccination. Study-wide points: Though it reached lower strength, the secondary response hit its peak faster, day 5 versus 15. Relatively few clonotypes were ones that appeared in both CD4 and CD8 compartments.

The TCR was taken from a man aged 18 to 30 who received the YFV17D yellow fever vaccine. Sequenced material: PBMCs, taken on the day of the yellow fever booster vaccination.

The CDR3 spells CASSQGSGRSGANVLTF. CDR3 nucleotides: TGCGCCAGCAGCCAAGGCAGCGGACGCTCTGGGGCCAACGTCCTGACTTTC. The chain joins TRBV4-1 to TRBJ2-6, with a possible D match to TRBD2 (5 bases). Germline V gives CDR1 MGHRA, CDR2 YSYEKL. The CDR3 spans 17 residues. Trimming cost V 1 base and J 0 bases, with 10 bases left between them.